This entry concerns a single T cell receptor (beta chain). Its antigen remains unidentified. This specimen comes from a study of T cells in tuberculosis. Assay used: immunoSEQ multiplex PCR; TCRdb lists only in-frame clones, some missing. Among tens of thousands of clones, approximately 92% were seen once, and the ten largest hold 17%. Study-level points and caveats: GMM-specific TCRs were nearer to active tuberculosis alpha repertoires, suggesting expansion.

The ends lost 3 bases at V and 0 bases at J; junction bases unmatched: 7. Germline values: CDR1 SGHAT, CDR2 FQNNGV. CDR3 size: 17 residues. Sample: PBMCs. The chain carries TRBV11-2 and TRBJ2-4; 8 nucleotides line up with TRBD2. This TCR was recovered from a donor between 10 and 29 years old with latent tuberculosis or without tuberculosis infection. Some clones in this sample may be carry-over from other donors' samples. The CDR3 spells CASSFVAGGVAKNIQYF. CDR3 sequence (DNA): TGTGCCAGCAGCTTCGTTGCGGGGGGCGTAGCCAAAAACATTCAGTACTTC.